What follows are 28 T cell receptor beta chains derived from one specimen sequenced in a study of blood T cells in healthy people across ages. A J-beta primer mix and a sample-barcoded 5' primer were used in a second PCR of roughly 6 to 12 cycles. Using its own MiXCR run on the 5' RACE reads, TCRdb lists one record per CDR3 protein. The table has about 320,000 distinct CDR3 sequences, roughly 27% seen once. The material sequenced was blood. Every receptor here comes from a woman aged 70 to 79 in good health.

This clonotype was counted a few times. The chain employs TRBV7-2 and TRBJ2-3; D ambiguous. This CDR3 is 12 amino acids long. Deletions cut 4 bases from V and 5 bases from J, with 7 bases between. Germline assignment: CDR1 SGHTA and CDR2 FQGNSA. The CDR3: CASSSLLDTQYF. CDR3 coding DNA: TGTGCCAGCAGCTCGCTCCTAGATACGCAGTATTTT. Together with reference TRBV7-2 and TRBJ2-3, the CDR3 gives the full variable domain: GAGVSQSPSNKVTEKGKDVELRCDPISGHTALYWYRQSLGQGLEFLIYFQGNSAPDKSGLPSDRFSAERTGGSVSTLTIQRTQQEDSAVYLCASSSLLDTQYFGPGTRLTVL.

This clonotype was counted between two and nine times. This rearrangement joins TRBV5-1 to TRBJ1-3; no definite D call. Trimming took off 0 bases at V and 4 bases at J, with 11 bases between the two ends. The CDR3 extends over 15 amino acids. Germline values: CDR1 SGHRS, CDR2 YFSETQ. The CDR3 nucleotides read TGCGCCAGCAGCTTGGCCCCGAGAAACGGAAACACCATATATTTT. Amino acids: CASSLAPRNGNTIYF.

The chain employs TRBV11-3 and TRBJ2-2; D is unresolved. The CDR3 runs to 13 residues. V was trimmed by 4 bases and J by 6 bases, leaving 9 bases between them. The germline gives CDR1 SGHNT, CDR2 YENEEA. The CDR3 loop is CASSSGVAGELFF. For the CDR3, the DNA is TGTGCCAGCAGCTCTGGAGTGGCCGGGGAGCTGTTTTTT.

The chain has TRBV20-1 and TRBJ2-7; TRBD1 is a possible D gene (6 bases). Trimming took off 4 bases at V and 5 bases at J, with 24 bases between the two ends. Germline CDR1 DFQATT, CDR2 SNEGSKA (reference sequence). The CDR3 spans 16 residues. CDR3 sequence (DNA): TGCAGTGCTACAGGCTATCTTTCCCTGACAGGTGACGAGCAGTACTTC. Translating it yields CSATGYLSLTGDEQYF.

The genes are TRBV20-1 and TRBJ2-7; D is possibly TRBD1 (5 bases). Trimming took 6 bases from V and 5 from J, leaving 20 bases between them. The CDR3 consists of 14 residues. The V gene's germline CDR1 is DFQATT and CDR2 SNEGSKA (reference sequence). As DNA, the CDR3 is TGCAGTGCGAACCCAGGGAACATGAAGAACGAGCAGTACTTC. Residues: CSANPGNMKNEQYF.

This clonotype was observed a handful of times. A read error may produce the germline difference seen at one junction end. The chain uses TRBV7-9 and TRBJ2-5, with D maybe TRBD1 (6 bases). Germline V gene data show CDR1 as SEHNR and CDR2 as FQNEAQ (reference sequence). The CDR3 length is 16 residues. Written as DNA, the CDR3 is TGTGCCAACAGCAAGAGGTCAGGGGCGAAGGGGGAGACCCAGTACTTC. Translated, it gives CANSKRSGAKGETQYF.

The DNA for the CDR3 is TGCAGCGCTGCAACCGGGACCTCTGCCACAGATACGCAGTATTTT. It translates to CSAATGTSATDTQYF. The J gene is TRBJ2-3, the V gene TRBV29-1, with D tentatively TRBD1 or TRBD2 (5 bases each). CDR1 and CDR2 from the germline V gene are SQVTM and ANQGSEA. CDR3 length: 15 residues. With 7 bases removed from V and 2 bases from J, the gap between germline ends came to 19 bases.

The sample holds a few counts of this clonotype. The CDR3 region is CSARDPVRDYEQYF. The CDR3 region has the DNA TGCAGTGCTAGAGATCCCGTTAGGGACTACGAGCAGTACTTC. The chain is built from TRBV20-1 and TRBJ2-5, with D uncertain. The J call may be wrong; the DNA end is better matched by TRBJ2-7. CDR3 length equals 14 residues. The germline gives CDR1 DFQATT, CDR2 SNEGSKA (reference sequence).

Points on this clonotype: Its ends do not fully match the called genes, so a read error is possible. The J gene is TRBJ2-3, the V gene TRBV10-3, with D maybe TRBD1 (6 bases). Germline V lookup: CDR1 ENHRY, CDR2 SYGVKD. This CDR3 spans 17 amino acids. The DNA for the CDR3 is TGTGCCATTAGTGAGTCGGCGGTTTACAGGGCTCGGGATACGCAGTATTTT. Amino acid sequence: CAISESAVYRARDTQYF.

This clonotype came up many times. The chain is built from TRBV3-1 and TRBJ2-1; 13 positions match TRBD2. The length of the CDR3 is 17 residues. Germline CDR1 is LGHDT and CDR2 is YNNKEL (reference sequence). J lost 7 bases, V lost 1 base, and 7 bases had no gene match. CDR3 in amino acids: CASSQGQLAGGPNEQFF. As DNA, the CDR3 is TGTGCCAGCAGCCAAGGCCAACTAGCGGGAGGGCCAAATGAGCAGTTCTTC.

V gene TRBV3-1 combines with J gene TRBJ2-7, with TRBD2 matching 12 bases. The germline V gene encodes CDR1 LGHDT and CDR2 YNNKEL (reference sequence). The CDR3 has 14 amino acids. V was clipped by 5 bases and J by 3 bases; unmatched bases: 2. The CDR3 DNA sequence: TGTGCCAGCAGCGCACTAGCGGGAGGCTACGAGCAGTACTTC. It codes for CASSALAGGYEQYF.

This chain uses TRBV5-8 with TRBJ2-7; 7 nucleotides match TRBD1. The CDR3 is made up of 15 amino acids. Germline V gives CDR1 SGHTS, CDR2 YDEGEE. V shed 3 bases and J 0 bases; nucleotides not matched to a gene: 6. The CDR3 bases are TGTGCCAGCAGCTGGGAGACAGGGAGCTCCTACGAGCAGTACTTC. Residues: CASSWETGSSYEQYF.

This clonotype was recorded many times. The J gene is TRBJ2-7, the V gene TRBV6-2 or TRBV6-3; D might be TRBD1 (6 bases). Germline assignment: CDR1 MNHEY and CDR2 SVGEGT. The CDR3 totals 13 residues. V lost 5 bases and J lost 2, with 10 bases in between. For the CDR3, the DNA is TGTGCCAGCAGTCGGACAGCCCCCTACGAGCAGTACTTC. It is translated as CASSRTAPYEQYF.

This clonotype came up a few times. The V gene is TRBV7-2, the J gene TRBJ1-4, with D maybe TRBD1 (5 bases). The CDR3 has 13 residues. V was cut by 4 bases and J by 3 bases, with 6 bases left in between. From germline, CDR1 is SGHTA and CDR2 FQGNSA. The CDR3 sequence: CASSWGPNEKLFF. The DNA for the CDR3 is TGTGCCAGCAGCTGGGGACCTAATGAAAAACTGTTTTTT.

Concerning this clonotype itself: An end of the junction does not agree with germline; a read error may underlie this. V gene TRBV3-1 combines with J gene TRBJ2-7; D perhaps matches TRBD1 (7 bases). Germline values: CDR1 LGHDT, CDR2 YNNKEL (reference sequence). The CDR3 covers 14 residues. The CDR3 protein is CAGSQGGRAYEQYF. The CDR3 nucleotides read TGTGCCGGCAGCCAGGGGGGTCGGGCCTACGAGCAGTACTTC.

The chain couples TRBV29-1 to TRBJ1-4; no firm D call. The V end was cut by 6 bases, the J end by 6 bases, with 17 bases between. CDR3 size: 14 residues. Germline assignment: CDR1 SQVTM and CDR2 ANQGSEA. CDR3 DNA: TGCAGCGTCCCCGACGAAGGCGGTCATGAAAAACTGTTTTTT. Protein sequence: CSVPDEGGHEKLFF. The whole variable domain, remainder taken from reference TRBV29-1 and TRBJ1-4, is SAVISQKPSRDICQRGTSLTIQCQVDSQVTMMFWYRQQPGQSLTLIATANQGSEATYESGFVIDKFPISRPNLTFSTLTVSNMSPEDSSIYLCSVPDEGGHEKLFFGSGTQLSVL.

The V and J genes are TRBV7-8 and TRBJ2-1; 7 positions agree with TRBD2. Trimming took 8 bases from V and 7 from J; bases not matched to a gene: 11. This CDR3 comprises 14 residues. CDR1 SGHVS and CDR2 FQNEAQ come from the germline V gene. CDR3: CASRSGGGRNEQFF. DNA of the CDR3: TGTGCCAGCCGGTCGGGGGGAGGAAGAAATGAGCAGTTCTTC.

This clonotype was found a few times. J is TRBJ1-1 and V is TRBV15; D is ambiguous. Germline V gene lookup returns CDR1 LNHNV and CDR2 YYDKDF (reference sequence). The V end was cut by 0 bases, the J end by 3 bases, with 11 bases between. The CDR3 is made up of 15 amino acids. CDR3 sequence: CATSRDRNWDTEAFF. CDR3 sequence (DNA): TGTGCCACCAGCAGAGATCGGAACTGGGACACTGAAGCTTTCTTT.

There are many counts of this clonotype. The CDR3 sequence: CASSLGGSPHNEQFF. The DNA for the CDR3 is TGTGCCAGCAGTTTGGGAGGGTCCCCGCACAATGAGCAGTTCTTC. The chain links TRBV28 to TRBJ2-1; 7 bases are shared with TRBD2. The V gene end was trimmed by 3 bases and the J gene end by 5 bases; junction bases not matched to a gene: 7. In germline, CDR1 is MDHEN, CDR2 SYDVKM. The CDR3 runs to 15 residues.

The chain combines TRBV10-3 with TRBJ2-2, with D possibly matching TRBD1 (7 bases). This CDR3 has 14 residues. V dropped 11 bases and J dropped 5 bases, with 18 bases sitting between them. Germline CDR1 is ENHRY and CDR2 is SYGVKD. The CDR3 reads CAATGTAGTGELFF. The DNA for the CDR3 is TGTGCCGCCACCGGGACAGCGGGTACCGGGGAGCTGTTTTTT.

This chain connects TRBV18 to TRBJ2-1; D call uncertain. This CDR3 is built from 15 residues. Trimming removed 2 bases at V and 0 bases at J, with 8 bases between. Per the germline V gene, CDR1 is KGHSH and CDR2 is LQKENI. DNA of the CDR3: TGTGCCAGCTCACCATCCCCAAGCTCCTACAATGAGCAGTTCTTC. It codes for CASSPSPSSYNEQFF.

This clonotype was counted only a few times. The V call is TRBV21-1, the J call TRBJ2-5; the table's D gene call, TRBD1, was not cross checked with the DNA. TRBV21-1 is a pseudogene segment. CDR3 length: 15 amino acids. CDR3 sequence reads: CASSKAPEGQETQYF. The CDR3 DNA reads TGTGCCAGCAGCAAGGCCCCCGAGGGGCAAGAGACCCAGTACTTC.

This chain connects TRBV19 to TRBJ1-1; D is ambiguous. The V end was cut by 5 bases, the J end by 3 bases, with 16 bases between. This CDR3 has 15 residues. Germline V gene data show CDR1 as LNHDA and CDR2 as SQIVND (reference sequence). The CDR3 DNA follows: TGTGCCAGTAGTTCAGCCCAACGTTTATACACTGAAGCTTTCTTT. This translates into CASSSAQRLYTEAFF.

This chain connects TRBV7-2 to TRBJ2-7; 8 bases agree with TRBD2. V gave up 1 base and J gave up 6 bases; unmatched junction bases: 5. Germline values: CDR1 SGHTA, CDR2 FQGNSA. This CDR3 has 14 residues. In nucleotides, the CDR3 is TGTGCCAGCAGCTTAGTCTCGGGAGGGGCCGAGCAGTACTTC. Its protein product is CASSLVSGGAEQYF.

The chain has TRBV19 and TRBJ2-5; D is tentatively TRBD1 or TRBD2 (7 bases each). CDR1 is LNHDA and CDR2 is SQIVND in the germline V gene (reference sequence). The CDR3 has 13 amino acids. V lost 7 bases, J lost 5 bases, and 14 bases lay in between. In nucleotides, the CDR3 is TGTGCCAGTAATCGACAGGGAGGGGAGACCCAGTACTTC. This gives the protein CASNRQGGETQYF. Combining the CDR3 with reference TRBV19 and TRBJ2-5 gives the whole variable domain DGGITQSPKYLFRKEGQNVTLSCEQNLNHDAMYWYRQDPGQGLRLIYYSQIVNDFQKGDIAEGYSVSREKKESFPLTVTSAQKNPTAFYLCASNRQGGETQYFGPGTRLLVL.

This clonotype showed up just a few times. The chain employs TRBV2 and TRBJ2-5; D might be TRBD1 or TRBD2, each matching 6 bases. With the DNA end fitting TRBJ2-7 better, the J assignment may be wrong. This CDR3 is 15 amino acids long. Germline V gene lookup returns CDR1 SNHLY and CDR2 FYNNEI. CDR3 amino acids: CASRKRGTLAYEQYF. Here the CDR3 DNA reads TGTGCCAGCAGAAAAAGGGGGACTCTTGCGTACGAGCAGTACTTC.

The CDR3 nucleotides are TGCAGCGTTGAGGGCACAGGGGCAAATGAAAAACTGTTTTTT. It is translated as CSVEGTGANEKLFF. The chain has TRBV29-1 and TRBJ1-4; TRBD1 aligns across 7 bases. V dropped 3 bases and J dropped 5; count of bases not matched to a gene: 6. CDR3 size: 14 residues. Germline assignment: CDR1 SQVTM and CDR2 ANQGSEA.

V usage is TRBV3-1 and J usage is TRBJ2-1; D is uncertain. Germline values: CDR1 LGHDT, CDR2 YNNKEL (reference sequence). Trimming cost V 1 base and J 10 bases, with 8 bases left between them. The CDR3 totals 12 residues. CDR3 protein: CASSQVVREQFF. For the CDR3, the DNA is TGTGCCAGCAGCCAAGTGGTTCGCGAGCAGTTCTTC.